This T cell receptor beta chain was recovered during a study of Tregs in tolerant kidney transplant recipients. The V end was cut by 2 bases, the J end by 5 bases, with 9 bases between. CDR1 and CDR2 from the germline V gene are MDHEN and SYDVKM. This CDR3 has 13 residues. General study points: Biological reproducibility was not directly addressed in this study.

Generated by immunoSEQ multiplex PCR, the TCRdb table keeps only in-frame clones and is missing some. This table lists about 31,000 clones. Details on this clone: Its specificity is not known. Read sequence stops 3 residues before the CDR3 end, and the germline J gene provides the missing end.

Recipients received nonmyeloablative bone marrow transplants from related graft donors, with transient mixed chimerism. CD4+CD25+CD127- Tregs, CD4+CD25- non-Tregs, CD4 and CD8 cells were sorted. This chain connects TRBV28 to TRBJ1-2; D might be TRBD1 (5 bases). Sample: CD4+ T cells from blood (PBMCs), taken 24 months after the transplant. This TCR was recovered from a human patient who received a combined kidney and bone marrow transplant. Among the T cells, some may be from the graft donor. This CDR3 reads CASSLGREYGYTF. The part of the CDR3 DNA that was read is TGTGCCAGCAGTTTAGGCAGGGAATATGGC.